The present T cell receptor beta chain was sequenced within a study of blood T cells in healthy people across ages (dated by TCRdb to the mid-2010s). As for the study more broadly: In model experiments, roughly one uniquely barcoded TCR beta cDNA molecule per two T cells was captured by template switching. The donors were split into four age groups: young (average about 15 years), middle-aged (about 40), aged (approximately 60) and long-lived (82). Age-related changes in TCR beta repertoire diversity were measured in the study by deep sequencing normalized with unique cDNA molecular identifiers. To avoid experimental bias, donors of different ages were distributed randomly across sequencing lanes. The study analyzed two additional independent replicas of 1 million unique cDNA reads from the same blood draw for two donors, one aged 18 to 29 and one aged 80 or older.

What the work shows at the level of the full study, not this receptor alone: Compared with the aged group, the long-lived group had more naive CD4+ T cells, fewer expanded clones and increased TCR diversity, suggesting age selection. Conclusive comparison of naive and antigen-experienced compartments was prevented by the profiling of bulk unsorted PBMCs. The CMV infection status of donors was not known, potentially confounding age-related changes in expanded clonotypes. As age increased, observed TCR beta diversity per million T cells dropped in a roughly linear way, and a significant reduction was already evident by age about 36. Estimates of total diversity based on one million sequenced T cells were considered lower bounds and underestimates. There was a strong correlation between observed TCR beta diversity and the percentage of naive T cells measured by flow cytometry.

Library prep was done by 5' RACE. The instrument given in TCRdb is Illumina HiSeq 2500. The second PCR ran for about 6 to 11 cycles and used a J-beta primer mix along with a sample-barcoded 5' primer. A template-switch 5' adaptor carrying 12 random nucleotides introduced a unique molecular identifier onto each TCR beta cDNA molecule. At least 3 million CDR3-containing paired-end reads were obtained from each sample. The Mint cDNA synthesis kit, primed by a TRBC-specific oligonucleotide, was used to synthesize first-strand cDNA from all RNA. Following uracil-DNA glycosylase treatment, all cDNA underwent a first 18-cycle PCR with the universal primers M1SS and BC2_uni_R. The original pipeline was this. Normalization of each sample was performed by random selection of 1 million high-quality reads, each carrying a distinct molecular identifier. Reads sharing molecular identifiers were discarded rather than binned into consensus sequences. MiTCR, with a Q25 quality threshold and the strictest error-elimination algorithm, was used for CDR3 identification, clonotype clustering and error correction. A nonparametric unseen species model using Euler transformation provided a lower-bound estimate of total TCR beta diversity. Through fastp at Q25 and MiXCR, TCRdb rebuilt clones from the public reads, retaining in-frame beta chains. Entries that share a CDR3 protein sequence are merged under the most common genes and DNA. The authors' filters were not applied to this entry. Present in this sample are hundreds of thousands of distinct CDR3 sequences, over 45% of which were seen just once. In total, the top ten clones hold roughly 22% of the sample.

The roughly 39 donors, aged about 6 to 95 years, were systemically healthy Caucasian individuals from Russia. Around 9.8 milliliters of peripheral blood were collected from each donor into EDTA-treated Vacutainer tubes. Ficoll-Paque density-gradient centrifugation was used to isolate PBMCs, with at least 6.5 million per sample. Total RNA was extracted from PBMCs with Trizol reagent, with at least 5 micrograms obtained per sample. For every donor, an aliquot of PBMCs went through flow cytometry to measure the percentages of naive CD45RAhigh/CD27high T cells. From a lookup of the germline V gene (reference sequence), CDR1 and CDR2 are LGHDT and YNNKEL. Inclusive of the bounding cysteine and phenylalanine, the CDR3 is 11 residues long. Only the CDR3 part of the read is kept: 33 bases, read in frame from the first base. V is pared back by 4 bases and J by 7 bases, with 8 bases lying between the germline termini.

This clonotype was seen a few times. Its antigen is currently not known. Within one base of it there is no much larger clone, and no base qualities were kept. The sequencing sample was made of blood. The source of this sequence is a man under 40 in good health. The rearrangement joined TRBV3-1 to TRBJ2-7, with TRBD2 perhaps the D gene, on 5 matching bases. The CDR3 corresponds to CASSPGVEQYF. In nucleotides, the sequence is TGTGCCAGCAGCCCCGGGGTAGAGCAGTACTTC.